This T cell receptor (beta chain) was recovered during a study of blood T cell repertoires in COVID-19. On the study more broadly: The United States, Italy and Spain provided the acute and convalescent COVID-19 samples. T cells, B-cell-depleted T cells, or PBMCs provided the cDNA or gDNA that served as material.

This clone was counted a single time. Original processing methods: Counts of nucleated cells, estimated from reference gene primer amplification, were obtained. Assay used: immunoSEQ multiplex PCR; TCRdb lists only in-frame clones, some missing. V and J calls plus clone size are reproduced from that table; the DNA served to infer D and trimming. In the table there are 150,000 to 200,000 clones, just over 85% of which are singletons. Germline values: CDR1 KGHDR, CDR2 SFDVKD. CDR3 length: 15 amino acids. After removal of 7 bases from V and 4 bases from J, the junction contained 8 bases not matched to a gene.

Sequencing was performed on peripheral blood. The sequence was collected from a man aged 55-75 years with acute or convalescent COVID-19. The chain combines TRBV24-1 with TRBJ2-2; 7 nucleotides line up with TRBD2. CDR3 coding DNA: TGTGCCACCAGCACCTTAGCGGGTCGCACCGGGGAGCTGTTTTTT. This encodes CATSTLAGRTGELFF.